This section outlines one TCR beta chain sequence together with its context. This receptor's antigen is unknown. No much larger clone is present one base from it, and per-base qualities are unavailable. The sample originates from a study of T cell responses to AZD1222 COVID-19 vaccine (TCRdb year 2021). In the study overall: A total of about 250 trial participants underwent TCR sequencing, of whom roughly 210 had received two doses of AZD1222 and around 26 had received two doses of the MenACWY control vaccine. Trial participants were enrolled into age subgroups of 18-55, 56-69 and 70-plus years, which contained approximately 150, 28 and 58 TCR-sequenced participants, respectively.

The intended sense of this specimen's time point label: baseline before first vaccination. The treatment or condition label for this specimen denotes: meningococcal conjugate vaccine given as trial control. Samples from vaccinated people were obtained from the UK trials COV001 and COV002, which included a single-blind randomized controlled phase 2/3 trial of AZD1222 (ChAdOx1 nCoV-19) in healthy adults. For TCRbeta chain sequencing, PBMC samples from trial participants were taken at day 0 and at day 28 after the second dose. Study-level results and caveats: Reportedly, close to half of the unique spike-specific TCRs recognized epitopes lying outside the regions that are mutated in the B.1.351 and B.1.1.7 variants. Participants were mostly white British, with more females than males. The authors suggested clonal diversity may have been underestimated. Because no samples from the day 14 peak response were available, repertoires could be characterized only after the peak T cell response. CD4 TCRs associated with the vaccine covered the entire spike protein, and the dominant responses were in regions 160-218 and 743-854. After two AZD1222 doses, spike-specific TCR breadth and depth were significantly higher than at day 0 and than in MenACWY recipients. Conclusions about previously exposed vaccinees are limited because only six or seven AZD1222 recipients were SARS-CoV-2 seropositive at baseline. The 56-69-year group was small, and its depth increase did not reach significance, likely because of low power.

The CDR3 regions of human TCRbeta chains were analyzed by immunosequencing. The study's own analysis went as follows. Repertoire TCRs were checked for matches against a reference library of SARS-CoV-2-specific TCRs that had been generated using the MIRA antigen-specificity platform. Breadth was defined as the fraction of unique TCRs that were SARS-CoV-2-associated. Depth was defined as the fraction of total T cells that were SARS-CoV-2-associated. Using the MIRA data, every spike-specific TCR was mapped to the spike region that the TCR reacted to and assigned to either a CD4 or a CD8 class. Log10-transformed breadth and depth values were compared by one-way ANOVA with Sidak's multiple comparisons tests. Not all clones reach the TCRdb copy of this immuneACCESS table, which keeps in-frame sequences only. Checked studies attribute under half of the gap to unresolved V genes and leave the rest unexplained. V, J and clone size reflect that table, while D and trimming were determined from the DNA. This sample is represented by 150,000 to 180,000 clones; roughly nine tenths of them were singletons. The ten largest clones take up about 5.1% of the sample.

The material was peripheral blood, obtained on day 0 of MenACWY control vaccination. The sequence derives from an adult in good health.

CDR3 reads: CASSRGDSSVQGMSEKLFF. The nucleotide sequence reads TGTGCCAGCAGTCGGGGGGACAGTTCGGTTCAAGGGATGAGTGAAAAACTGTTTTTT. Recombination connected TRBV28 to TRBJ1-4; 7 central nucleotides agree with TRBD1. V trim: 5 bases; J trim: 7 bases; unmatched bases: 22. Looking up the germline V gene yields CDR1 MDHEN and CDR2 SYDVKM. From the cysteine through the phenylalanine, the CDR3 covers 19 amino acids. Of the read, only the CDR3 DNA is kept; its 57 bases are in frame from base 1.